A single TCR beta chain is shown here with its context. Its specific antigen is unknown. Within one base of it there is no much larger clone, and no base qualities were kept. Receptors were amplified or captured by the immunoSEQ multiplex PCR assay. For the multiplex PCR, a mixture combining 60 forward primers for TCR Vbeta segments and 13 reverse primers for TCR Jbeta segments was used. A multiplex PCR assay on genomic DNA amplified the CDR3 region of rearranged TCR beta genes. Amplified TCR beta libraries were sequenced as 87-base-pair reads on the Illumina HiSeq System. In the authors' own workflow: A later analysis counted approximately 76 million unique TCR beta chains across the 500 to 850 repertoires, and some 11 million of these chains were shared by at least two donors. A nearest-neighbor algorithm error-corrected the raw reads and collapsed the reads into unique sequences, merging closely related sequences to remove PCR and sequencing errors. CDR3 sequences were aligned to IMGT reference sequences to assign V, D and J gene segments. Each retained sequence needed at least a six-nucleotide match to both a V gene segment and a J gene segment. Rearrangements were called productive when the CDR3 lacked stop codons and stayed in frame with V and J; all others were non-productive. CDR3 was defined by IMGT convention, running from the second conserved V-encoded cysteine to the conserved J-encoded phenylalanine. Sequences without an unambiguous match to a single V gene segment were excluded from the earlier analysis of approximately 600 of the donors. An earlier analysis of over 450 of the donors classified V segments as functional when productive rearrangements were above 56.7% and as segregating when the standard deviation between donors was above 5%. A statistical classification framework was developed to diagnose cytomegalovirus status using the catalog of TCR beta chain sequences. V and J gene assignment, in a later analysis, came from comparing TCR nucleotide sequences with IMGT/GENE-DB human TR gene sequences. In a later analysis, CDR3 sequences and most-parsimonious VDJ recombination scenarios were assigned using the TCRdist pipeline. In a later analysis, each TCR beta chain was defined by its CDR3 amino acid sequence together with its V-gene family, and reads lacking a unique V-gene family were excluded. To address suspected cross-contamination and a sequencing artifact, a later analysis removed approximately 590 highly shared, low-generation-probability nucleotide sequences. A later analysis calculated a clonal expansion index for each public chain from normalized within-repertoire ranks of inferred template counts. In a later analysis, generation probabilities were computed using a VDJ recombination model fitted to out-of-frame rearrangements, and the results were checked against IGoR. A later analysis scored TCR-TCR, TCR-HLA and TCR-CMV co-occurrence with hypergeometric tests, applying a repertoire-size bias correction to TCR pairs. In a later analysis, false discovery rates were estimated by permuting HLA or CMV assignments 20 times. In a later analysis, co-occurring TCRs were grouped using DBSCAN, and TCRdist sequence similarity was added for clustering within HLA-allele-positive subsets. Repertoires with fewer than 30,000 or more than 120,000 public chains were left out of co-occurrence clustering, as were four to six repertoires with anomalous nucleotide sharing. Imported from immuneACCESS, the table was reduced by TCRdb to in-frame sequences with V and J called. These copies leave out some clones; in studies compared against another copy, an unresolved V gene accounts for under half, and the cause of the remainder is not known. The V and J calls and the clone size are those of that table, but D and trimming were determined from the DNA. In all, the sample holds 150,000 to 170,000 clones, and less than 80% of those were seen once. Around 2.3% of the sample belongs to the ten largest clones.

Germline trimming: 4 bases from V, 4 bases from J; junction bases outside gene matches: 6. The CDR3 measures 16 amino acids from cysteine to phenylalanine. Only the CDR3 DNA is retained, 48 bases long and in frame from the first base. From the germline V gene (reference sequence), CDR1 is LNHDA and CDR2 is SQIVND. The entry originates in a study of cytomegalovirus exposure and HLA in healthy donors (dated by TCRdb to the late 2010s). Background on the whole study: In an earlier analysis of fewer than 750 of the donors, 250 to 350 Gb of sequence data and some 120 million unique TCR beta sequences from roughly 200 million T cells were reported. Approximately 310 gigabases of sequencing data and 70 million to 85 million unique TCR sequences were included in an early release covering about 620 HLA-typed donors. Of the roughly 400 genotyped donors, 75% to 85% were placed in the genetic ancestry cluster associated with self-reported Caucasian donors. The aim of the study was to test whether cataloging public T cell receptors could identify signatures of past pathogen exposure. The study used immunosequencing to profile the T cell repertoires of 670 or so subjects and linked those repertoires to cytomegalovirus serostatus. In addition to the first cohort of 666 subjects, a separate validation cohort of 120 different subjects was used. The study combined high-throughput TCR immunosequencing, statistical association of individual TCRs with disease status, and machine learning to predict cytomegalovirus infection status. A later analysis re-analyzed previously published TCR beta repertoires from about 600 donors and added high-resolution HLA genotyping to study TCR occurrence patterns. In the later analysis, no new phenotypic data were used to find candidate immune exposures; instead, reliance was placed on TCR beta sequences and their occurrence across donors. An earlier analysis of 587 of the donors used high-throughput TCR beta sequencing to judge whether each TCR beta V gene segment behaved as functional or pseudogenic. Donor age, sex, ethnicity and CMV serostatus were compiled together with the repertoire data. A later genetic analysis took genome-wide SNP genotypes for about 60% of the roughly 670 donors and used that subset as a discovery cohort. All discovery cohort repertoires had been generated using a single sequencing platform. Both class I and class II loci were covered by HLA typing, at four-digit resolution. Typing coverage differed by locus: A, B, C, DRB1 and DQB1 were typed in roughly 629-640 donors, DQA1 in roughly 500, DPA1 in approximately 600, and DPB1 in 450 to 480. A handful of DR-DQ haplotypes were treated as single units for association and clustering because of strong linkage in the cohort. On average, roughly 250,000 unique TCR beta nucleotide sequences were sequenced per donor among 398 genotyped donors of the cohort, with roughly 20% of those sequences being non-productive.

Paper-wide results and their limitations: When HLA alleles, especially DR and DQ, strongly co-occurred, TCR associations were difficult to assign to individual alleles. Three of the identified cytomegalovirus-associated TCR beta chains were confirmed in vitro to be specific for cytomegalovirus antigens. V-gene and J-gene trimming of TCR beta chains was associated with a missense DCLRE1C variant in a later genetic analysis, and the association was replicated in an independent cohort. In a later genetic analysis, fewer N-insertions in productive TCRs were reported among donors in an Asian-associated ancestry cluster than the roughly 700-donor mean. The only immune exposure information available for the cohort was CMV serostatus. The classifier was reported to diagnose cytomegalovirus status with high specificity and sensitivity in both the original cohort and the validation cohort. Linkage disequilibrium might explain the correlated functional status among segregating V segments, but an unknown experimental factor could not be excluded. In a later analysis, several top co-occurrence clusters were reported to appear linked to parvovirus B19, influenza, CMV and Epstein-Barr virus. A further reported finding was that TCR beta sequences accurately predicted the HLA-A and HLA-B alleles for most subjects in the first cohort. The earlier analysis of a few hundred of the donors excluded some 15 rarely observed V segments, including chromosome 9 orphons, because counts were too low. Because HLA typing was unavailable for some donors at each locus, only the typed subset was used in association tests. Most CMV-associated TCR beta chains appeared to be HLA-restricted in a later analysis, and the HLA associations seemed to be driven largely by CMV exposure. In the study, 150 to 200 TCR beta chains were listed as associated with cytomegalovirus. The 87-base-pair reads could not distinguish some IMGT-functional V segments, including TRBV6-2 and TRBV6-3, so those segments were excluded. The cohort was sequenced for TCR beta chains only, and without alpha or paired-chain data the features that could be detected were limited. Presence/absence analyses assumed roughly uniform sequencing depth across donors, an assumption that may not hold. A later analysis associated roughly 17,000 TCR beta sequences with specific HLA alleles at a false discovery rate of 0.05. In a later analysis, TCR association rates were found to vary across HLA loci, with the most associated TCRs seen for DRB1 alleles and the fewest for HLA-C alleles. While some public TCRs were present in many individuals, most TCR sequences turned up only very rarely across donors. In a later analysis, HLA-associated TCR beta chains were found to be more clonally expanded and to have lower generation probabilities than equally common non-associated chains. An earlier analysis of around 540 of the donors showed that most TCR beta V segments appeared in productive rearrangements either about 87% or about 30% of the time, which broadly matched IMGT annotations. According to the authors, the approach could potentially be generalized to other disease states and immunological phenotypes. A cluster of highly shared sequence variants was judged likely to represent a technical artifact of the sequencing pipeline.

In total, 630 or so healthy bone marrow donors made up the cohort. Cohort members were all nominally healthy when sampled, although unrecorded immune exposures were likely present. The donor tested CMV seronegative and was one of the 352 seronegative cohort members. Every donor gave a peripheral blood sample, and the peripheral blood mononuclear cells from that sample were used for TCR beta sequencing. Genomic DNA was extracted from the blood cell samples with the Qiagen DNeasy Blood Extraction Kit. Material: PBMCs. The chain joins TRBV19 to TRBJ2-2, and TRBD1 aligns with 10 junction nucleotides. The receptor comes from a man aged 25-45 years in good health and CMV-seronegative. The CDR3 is CASSRGDRGITGELFF. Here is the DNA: TGTGCCAGTAGTAGGGGGGACAGGGGTATCACCGGGGAGCTGTTTTTT.